This T cell receptor beta chain derives from a study of metastatic and nonmetastatic thyroid tumors. Looking at the study overall: From malignant and benign thyroid patients, repertoires in blood and in tumor or nodule tissue were compared. Study-level results: The reported finding was significantly higher TCR beta diversity in malignant thyroid tumors relative to benign nodules, in blood and tumor.

Details on this clone: No antigen is known for it.

Thyroid surgery had not been preceded by any treatment in any patient. Original methodology: Researchers built a distant-metastasis classifier for papillary thyroid cancer that drew on CDR3 differences across clinicopathological groups. TCRdb re-called clones from the PCR reads using MiXCR. The V and J calls were determined by TCRdb, not by the authors. In the table there are fewer than 40,000 clones, around 47% of which are singletons. The CDR3 is 12 residues long. Trimming removed 4 bases from V and 6 bases from J, with 8 bases in between. This TCR was recovered from a male donor with papillary thyroid cancer or a benign thyroid nodule (not recorded which). Some clones in this sample may be carry-over from other donors' samples. Sample: tumor tissue. The chain couples TRBV12-3 or TRBV12-4 to TRBJ2-3; no clear D. CDR3 nucleotide sequence: TGTGCCAGCAGTTCGATGAGGGATACGCAGTATTTT. This translates into CASSSMRDTQYF.